The 27 T cell receptor beta chains in this list originate from one sample, sequenced in a study of blood T cell repertoires in COVID-19. Sequencing was performed with immunoSEQ multiplex PCR; in TCRdb, only in-frame clones are kept and a portion is missing. This table holds around 94,000 clones, more than 85% found once. The material sequenced was peripheral blood. The receptors were sampled from a man in his forties or fifties with active or convalescent COVID-19.

The genes are TRBV18 and TRBJ1-1, with TRBD1 identical over 8 bases. CDR3 length equals 15 residues. Germline values: CDR1 KGHSH, CDR2 LQKENI. J was trimmed by 4 bases and V by 6 bases; bases with no gene match: 10. The DNA for the CDR3 is TGTGCCAGCTCCGCTACCAGGGGGCCTTCCACTGAAGCTTTCTTT. Translating gives CASSATRGPSTEAFF.

V and J are TRBV9 and TRBJ1-6; D perhaps matches TRBD1 (6 bases). V lost 4 bases and J 2 bases, leaving 13 bases between the germline ends. The CDR3 is 16 residues long. Germline V gene sequence: CDR1 SGDLS, CDR2 YYNGEE. CDR3 sequence: CASSPLGGTYNSPLHF. In nucleotides, the CDR3 is TGTGCCAGCAGCCCACTAGGGGGAACCTATAATTCACCCCTCCACTTT.

DNA of the CDR3: TGTGCCAGCAGCCCAGTGGGGGCGCGAGGCACAGATACGCAGTATTTT. Translated: CASSPVGARGTDTQYF. The V call is TRBV28, the J call TRBJ2-3; D perhaps matches TRBD1 (6 bases). The CDR3 is made up of 16 amino acids. Trimming pared 6 bases from V and 1 base from J, leaving 17 bases between. The germline gives CDR1 MDHEN, CDR2 SYDVKM.

This CDR3 reads CASSLSGGDEKLFF. The CDR3, as DNA: TGTGCCAGCAGTTTATCGGGGGGGGATGAAAAACTGTTTTTT. The chain links TRBV28 to TRBJ1-4, with D possibly TRBD1 on 5 matching bases. The CDR3 has 14 amino acids. With 1 base removed from V and 6 bases from J, the gap between germline ends came to 9 bases. Germline loops: CDR1 MDHEN, CDR2 SYDVKM.

The chain employs TRBV29-1 and TRBJ2-3, with D unclear. V dropped 3 bases and J dropped 4 bases, with 8 bases sitting between them. CDR3 length equals 12 residues. The V gene's germline CDR1 is SQVTM and CDR2 ANQGSEA. The CDR3 DNA reads TGCAGCGTTGAGGCAGGCGCAGATACGCAGTATTTT. Protein sequence: CSVEAGADTQYF.

This clone has just one count. The chain recombines TRBV4-1 with TRBJ2-3; 12 bases agree with TRBD2. With V trimmed by 4 bases and J by 2 bases, 4 bases remained unmatched. CDR3 size: 16 residues. The germline gives CDR1 MGHRA, CDR2 YSYEKL. Here the CDR3 DNA reads TGCGCCAGCAGCCTGACTAGCGGGGGATCCACAGATACGCAGTATTTT. Protein: CASSLTSGGSTDTQYF.

The sample holds one count of this clone. The chain links TRBV4-3 to TRBJ2-3, with D possibly matching TRBD2 (6 bases). The germline V gene encodes CDR1 LGHNA and CDR2 YSLEER. This CDR3 spans 16 amino acids. The germline V and J ends were trimmed by 1 base and 4 bases, with 15 bases remaining between them. The CDR3 here is CASSQVAGSSADTQYF. CDR3 in DNA: TGCGCCAGCAGCCAAGTCGCAGGGTCTAGCGCAGATACGCAGTATTTT.

This clone occurred a few times. V gene TRBV7-9 combines with J gene TRBJ2-1; possible D gene TRBD1, 5 bases. Per germline, CDR1 SEHNR and CDR2 FQNEAQ (reference sequence). The V gene lost 5 bases and the J gene lost 1 base, with 15 bases spanning the gap. This CDR3 contains 16 residues. The chain's CDR3 is CASSPVYRISYNEQFF. For the CDR3, the DNA is TGTGCCAGCAGCCCCGTATACAGGATTTCCTACAATGAGCAGTTCTTC.

In its sample, this clone was seen once. The V call is TRBV10-3, the J call TRBJ1-5, with no clear D. This CDR3 region has 13 residues. Germline V lookup: CDR1 ENHRY, CDR2 SYGVKD. Trimming left V 3 bases short and J 4 bases short, with 7 bases between. CDR3 amino acids: CAISDRINQPQHF. CDR3 coding DNA: TGTGCCATCAGTGACAGGATAAATCAGCCCCAGCATTTT.

The chain employs TRBV12-3 or TRBV12-4 and TRBJ2-2, with D perhaps matching TRBD1 (5 bases). CDR3 length equals 13 residues. With 5 bases removed from V and 4 bases from J, the gap between germline ends came to 8 bases. CDR3 DNA: TGTGCCAGCAGTGGACACCCCACCGGGGAGCTGTTTTTT. Protein product: CASSGHPTGELFF.

The J gene is TRBJ2-3, the V gene TRBV10-3; tentative D call: TRBD1 (5 bases). Germline V gives CDR1 ENHRY, CDR2 SYGVKD. CDR3 length: 14 residues. V was trimmed by 6 bases and J by 2 bases, leaving 12 bases between them. The CDR3 is CAIRPKGPTDTQYF. The CDR3 DNA follows: TGTGCCATCAGGCCCAAGGGGCCCACAGATACGCAGTATTTT.

This clone turned up a few times. The V call is TRBV29-1, the J call TRBJ2-3; a possible D gene is TRBD1 (6 bases). This CDR3 is built from 14 residues. With 0 bases removed from V and 3 bases from J, the gap between germline ends came to 10 bases. Germline V gene data show CDR1 as SQVTM and CDR2 as ANQGSEA. CDR3 protein: CSVEEQRGTDTQYF. CDR3 in DNA: TGCAGCGTTGAAGAGCAAAGGGGGACAGATACGCAGTATTTT.

V is TRBV3-1 (or the pseudogene TRBV3-2) and J is TRBJ1-4; 7 positions agree with TRBD1. J gave up 6 bases and V 4 bases, and 5 bases lay outside the gene matches. CDR1 is LGHDT, CDR2 YNNKEL, per germline (reference sequence). The CDR3 runs 14 residues. Written as DNA, the CDR3 is TGTGCCAGCAGCCCCTCCGGGACAGATGAAAAACTGTTTTTT. Translating gives CASSPSGTDEKLFF.

The chain carries TRBV28 and TRBJ1-2; 7 bases are a match to TRBD1. V lost 2 bases, J lost 4 bases, and 4 bases stayed unmatched. The CDR3 extends over 14 amino acids. The V gene's germline CDR1 is MDHEN and CDR2 SYDVKM. This CDR3 is CASSLGTGAYGYTF. The DNA of the CDR3 is TGTGCCAGCAGTTTAGGAACAGGGGCCTATGGCTACACCTTC.

The V call is TRBV29-1, the J call TRBJ2-5, with D tentatively TRBD1 (6 bases). The CDR3 runs to 12 residues. Germline loops: CDR1 SQVTM, CDR2 ANQGSEA. V was cut by 6 bases and J by 4 bases, with 12 bases left in between. CDR3 residues: CSVRAGVETQYF. CDR3 DNA: TGCAGCGTGAGGGCAGGGGTAGAGACCCAGTACTTC. Full variable domain (outside the CDR3, taken from reference TRBV29-1 and TRBJ2-5): SAVISQKPSRDICQRGTSLTIQCQVDSQVTMMFWYRQQPGQSLTLIATANQGSEATYESGFVIDKFPISRPNLTFSTLTVSNMSPEDSSIYLCSVRAGVETQYFGPGTRLLVL.

The chain employs TRBV7-6 and TRBJ1-2; the match to TRBD1 covers 12 bases. The CDR3 length is 15 residues. J was trimmed by 4 bases and V by 5 bases; bases with no gene match: 5. Germline V lookup: CDR1 SGHVS, CDR2 FNYEAQ. The CDR3 nucleotides are TGTGCCAGCAGCCGAGGGACAGGGGGCAGCTATGGCTACACCTTC. It specifies CASSRGTGGSYGYTF.

This chain links TRBV24-1 with TRBJ2-1; possibly TRBD2 for D (8 bases). V lost 12 bases to trimming and J lost 3 bases, with 20 bases between them. This CDR3 has 15 amino acids. The germline gives CDR1 KGHDR, CDR2 SFDVKD. The DNA for the CDR3 is TGTGCCTCCGCGGGGGGAAGGGGGCACTACAATGAGCAGTTCTTC. Amino acid sequence: CASAGGRGHYNEQFF.

V gene TRBV2 combines with J gene TRBJ2-6; possibly TRBD2 for D (7 bases). Germline CDR1 SNHLY, CDR2 FYNNEI. The CDR3 loop spans 14 amino acids. Trimming left V 11 bases short and J 0 bases short, with 11 bases between. The CDR3 DNA is TGTGCCGGGAGGGGGATCTCTGGGGCCAACGTCCTGACTTTC. Its protein is CAGRGISGANVLTF.

The chain combines TRBV19 with TRBJ2-3, with D perhaps matching TRBD1 (6 bases). V was shortened by 2 bases and J by 1 base, with 10 bases between the two germline ends. Germline CDR1 and CDR2: LNHDA and SQIVND (reference sequence). The CDR3 consists of 15 residues. In nucleotides, the CDR3 is TGTGCCAGTAGTATATCACAGGGTGGCACAGATACGCAGTATTTT. It encodes CASSISQGGTDTQYF.

The genes are TRBV6-5 and TRBJ1-3; TRBD1 matches at 9 bases. The J segment lost 4 bases and the V segment lost 0 bases, leaving 1 base of the junction unmatched. This CDR3 contains 15 residues. From germline, CDR1 is MNHEY and CDR2 SVGAGI. The CDR3 DNA sequence: TGTGCCAGCAGTTACTCGACAGGGGGAGGAAACACCATATATTTT. Translating it yields CASSYSTGGGNTIYF.

V and J are TRBV9 and TRBJ1-4; 7 bases align to TRBD1. The CDR3 consists of 14 residues. Germline-derived CDR1 and CDR2 are SGDLS and YYNGEE. Trimming took 0 bases from V and 7 from J; bases not matched to a gene: 3. The CDR3 DNA reads TGTGCCAGCAGCGTAGGACAGGGCTTTGAAAAACTGTTTTTT. Translated, it gives CASSVGQGFEKLFF.

The J gene is TRBJ2-7, the V gene TRBV7-9; D gene unclear. Germline assignment: CDR1 SEHNR and CDR2 FQNEAQ (reference sequence). The ends were cut back, 5 bases at V and 1 base at J, with 6 bases in the middle. CDR3 length: 12 amino acids. The DNA for the CDR3 is TGTGCCAGCAGCATCCATTCCTACGAGCAGTACTTC. Translation gives CASSIHSYEQYF.

The gene calls are TRBV5-1 and TRBJ2-3; no clear D. Trimming shortened V by 4 bases and J by 2 bases, and 8 bases separated the two germline ends. Germline CDR1 SGHRS, CDR2 YFSETQ. This CDR3 comprises 13 residues. For the CDR3, the DNA is TGCGCCAGCAGCCCGAGTGTCACAGATACGCAGTATTTT. This sequence encodes CASSPSVTDTQYF.

A word on this clone: Without the conserved terminal phenylalanine or tryptophan, this CDR3 likely stems from a read error. The chain carries TRBV28 and TRBJ1-2; weak D call: TRBD1 (6 bases). CDR1 is MDHEN and CDR2 is SYDVKM in the germline V gene. The V end was cut by 6 bases, the J end by 3 bases, with 11 bases between. The CDR3 contains 13 residues. The CDR3 DNA reads as TGTGCCAGCAGAAGGACAGACTACTATGGCTACACCTCC. As protein: CASRRTDYYGYTS.

The chain is built from TRBV10-3 and TRBJ2-1, with a weak D call TRBD2 (5 bases). This CDR3 spans 12 amino acids. The germline gives CDR1 ENHRY, CDR2 SYGVKD. Deletions cut 9 bases from V and 9 bases from J, with 15 bases between. The CDR3 DNA is TGTGCCATAGACGGGCCCCGGGGTGAGCAGTTCTTC. It specifies CAIDGPRGEQFF.

This clone is a singleton in its sample. In DNA, the CDR3 is TGTGCCTGGAGTGCCGGGACAGGGGGCCACGAGCAGTACTTC. Its protein is CAWSAGTGGHEQYF. The chain recombines TRBV30 with TRBJ2-7, with 12 nucleotides matching TRBD1. V shed 1 base, J shed 5 bases, and the junction held 3 bases outside the gene matches. The CDR3 totals 14 residues. The germline V gene has CDR1 GTSNPN and CDR2 SVGIG (reference sequence).

The gene calls are TRBV7-2 and TRBJ2-7; 11 bases line up with TRBD2. The CDR3 is 13 amino acids. The V segment lost 6 bases and the J segment 4 bases; nucleotides outside the gene matches: 2. In germline, CDR1 is SGHTA, CDR2 FQGNSA. The CDR3: CASSSSGGYEQYV. The CDR3 DNA follows: TGTGCCAGCAGTTCTAGCGGGGGGTACGAGCAGTACGTC.